Shown below are 17 T cell receptor beta chains from a single sample sequenced in a study of blood T cell repertoires in COVID-19. Produced via immunoSEQ multiplex PCR; TCRdb's table is partial and in-frame only. Altogether more than 95,000 clones are present, approximately 87% being singletons, with the ten largest covering about 16%. Sequences were obtained from peripheral blood. These receptor sequences come from a man aged 50 to 59 with acute or convalescent COVID-19.

V gene TRBV6-5 combines with J gene TRBJ2-7, with TRBD1 matching 10 bases. Germline V gives CDR1 MNHEY, CDR2 SVGAGI. The ends lost 0 bases at V and 3 bases at J; junction bases unmatched: 2. This CDR3 is built from 15 residues. DNA of the CDR3: TGTGCCAGCAGTTACTCGGGACAGGGGAGCTACGAGCAGTACTTC. The encoded protein is CASSYSGQGSYEQYF.

This clone has only one observation. The V call is TRBV6-5, the J call TRBJ1-3; TRBD1 agrees at 7 bases. This CDR3 is built from 14 residues. Germline values: CDR1 MNHEY, CDR2 SVGAGI. With 6 bases clipped from V and 0 bases from J, the junction kept 2 bases outside the gene matches. The CDR3 DNA sequence: TGTGCCAGCAGGACAGGGTTCTCTGGAAACACCATATATTTT. Protein sequence: CASRTGFSGNTIYF.

This chain uses TRBV5-1 with TRBJ2-7, with TRBD1 identical over 8 bases. The CDR3 loop spans 14 amino acids. V lost 0 bases to trimming and J lost 4 bases; unmatched junction nucleotides: 3. Germline V CDR1 and CDR2: SGHRS, YFSETQ. The CDR3 region has the DNA TGCGCCAGCAGCTTGGCAGGGGGCGCGTACGAGCAGTACTTC. Translating it yields CASSLAGGAYEQYF.

The rearrangement joins TRBV29-1 to TRBJ2-1; TRBD1 agrees at 11 bases. The germline V gene encodes CDR1 SQVTM and CDR2 ANQGSEA. Trimming cost V 7 bases and J 5 bases; bases outside gene matches: 7. The CDR3 covers 14 residues. CDR3 DNA sequence: TGCAGCGCGAAGGGGGGACAGGGGGACAATGAGCAGTTCTTC. Protein sequence: CSAKGGQGDNEQFF.

This chain connects TRBV28 to TRBJ2-7; TRBD1 aligns across 10 bases. CDR3 length: 16 amino acids. From germline, CDR1 is MDHEN and CDR2 SYDVKM. Trimming at V came to 0 bases and at J to 4 bases, leaving 6 bases not matched to a gene. CDR3 amino acids: CASSLWEGQGIYEQYF. CDR3 in DNA: TGTGCCAGCAGTTTATGGGAGGGACAGGGGATATACGAGCAGTACTTC.

This chain uses TRBV7-9 with TRBJ2-7; 12 positions agree with TRBD1. The CDR3 runs to 14 residues. Germline values: CDR1 SEHNR, CDR2 FQNEAQ (reference sequence). V gave up 7 bases and J gave up 5 bases; unmatched junction bases: 6. CDR3 sequence (DNA): TGTGCCAGCACCCAGGGACAGGGGGCCGACGAGCAGTACTTC. The encoded protein is CASTQGQGADEQYF.

The chain couples TRBV2 to TRBJ2-7; 9 bases map to TRBD1. The trim removed 6 bases at V and 7 bases at J, leaving 10 bases unmatched. The V gene's germline CDR1 is SNHLY and CDR2 FYNNEI. The CDR3 has 14 amino acids. The CDR3 sequence: CASRDLDRGGEQYF. The CDR3 DNA reads as TGTGCCAGCAGGGATTTGGACAGGGGAGGGGAGCAGTACTTC.

The V gene is TRBV5-6, the J gene TRBJ1-5; D perhaps matches TRBD1 (6 bases). With 3 bases removed from V and 3 bases from J, the gap between germline ends came to 16 bases. This CDR3 spans 16 amino acids. The germline V gene has CDR1 SGHDT and CDR2 YYEEEE. For the CDR3, the DNA is TGTGCCAGCAGCTCGGCGGGGGCAGGGAACAATCAGCCCCAGCATTTT. This encodes CASSSAGAGNNQPQHF.

This chain uses TRBV6-4 with TRBJ2-7, with TRBD1 matching 7 bases. The germline V gene encodes CDR1 MRHNA and CDR2 SNTAGT. The CDR3 has 15 amino acids. Losses at the gene ends were 0 bases for V and 6 bases for J; bases not matched to a gene: 8. CDR3 amino acids: CASSDSSTGSGEQYF. CDR3 bases: TGTGCCAGCAGTGACTCTTCGACAGGGTCAGGCGAGCAGTACTTC.

The V and J genes are TRBV30 and TRBJ2-7; D not resolved. V was shortened by 0 bases and J by 4 bases, with 4 bases between the two germline ends. Per germline, CDR1 GTSNPN and CDR2 SVGIG (reference sequence). The CDR3 runs to 11 residues. The CDR3 DNA sequence: TGTGCCTGGAGTGTAGCTTACGAGCAGTACTTC. Translated: CAWSVAYEQYF.

The V gene is TRBV2, the J gene TRBJ2-1; TRBD2 aligns across 7 bases. The CDR3 is made up of 14 amino acids. V shed 10 bases, J shed 7 bases, and the junction held 13 bases outside the gene matches. Per germline, CDR1 SNHLY and CDR2 FYNNEI. CDR3 DNA: TGTGCCACAGCCTCTAGCGGACGGGGGAATGAGCAGTTCTTC. The encoded protein is CATASSGRGNEQFF.

The V call is TRBV3-1 (or the pseudogene TRBV3-2), the J call TRBJ2-1; 13 bases are a match to TRBD2. The V gene's germline CDR1 is LGHDT and CDR2 YNNKEL (reference sequence). The CDR3 extends over 18 amino acids. The junction had 6 bases not matched to a gene; V was cut back by 0 bases and J by 4 bases. This CDR3 is CASSQDGGLAGYYNEQFF. The CDR3 DNA reads as TGTGCCAGCAGCCAAGATGGGGGACTAGCGGGATATTACAATGAGCAGTTCTTC.

CDR3 sequence: CASSLTGDSTEAFF. The CDR3, as DNA: TGTGCCAGCAGTTTAACAGGGGATAGCACTGAAGCTTTCTTT. The J gene is TRBJ1-1, the V gene TRBV28; 7 bases line up with TRBD1. V gave up 2 bases and J gave up 4 bases; unmatched junction bases: 4. The CDR3 is made up of 14 amino acids. Germline CDR1 and CDR2: MDHEN and SYDVKM.

This chain links TRBV27 with TRBJ1-4; 10 bases are a match to TRBD1. V was clipped by 6 bases and J by 8 bases; unmatched bases: 6. The CDR3 runs 14 residues. Germline V gene data show CDR1 as MNHEY and CDR2 as SMNVEV (reference sequence). For the CDR3, the DNA is TGTGCCAGCAGAAGACAGGGGGCGAGGGAAAAACTGTTTTTT. Protein sequence: CASRRQGAREKLFF.

The V call is TRBV7-6, the J call TRBJ2-3; 9 bases match TRBD2. The CDR3 length is 16 residues. The V and J ends lost 3 bases and 4 bases, in that order; junction bases with no gene match: 8. The germline V gene encodes CDR1 SGHVS and CDR2 FNYEAQ. The CDR3 loop is CASSFTAGGLADTQYF. CDR3 sequence (DNA): TGTGCCAGCAGCTTTACAGCGGGAGGTTTAGCAGATACGCAGTATTTT.

The CDR3 spells CASSILRGYNEQFF. CDR3 in DNA: TGTGCCAGTAGTATATTGCGGGGCTACAATGAGCAGTTCTTC. This rearrangement joins TRBV19 to TRBJ2-1; the D gene is possibly TRBD2 (6 bases). The germline CDR1 and CDR2 sequences are LNHDA and SQIVND (reference sequence). Trimming removed 2 bases at V and 3 bases at J, with 8 bases between. The CDR3 contains 14 residues.

J is TRBJ2-7 and V is TRBV11-2; TRBD2 aligns across 11 bases. Germline V lookup: CDR1 SGHAT, CDR2 FQNNGV. There are 15 residues in the CDR3. J gave up 3 bases and V 0 bases, and 1 base lay outside the gene matches. CDR3 residues: CASSLEGTSGYEQYF. The CDR3 DNA sequence: TGTGCCAGCAGCTTAGAAGGGACTAGCGGCTACGAGCAGTACTTC.